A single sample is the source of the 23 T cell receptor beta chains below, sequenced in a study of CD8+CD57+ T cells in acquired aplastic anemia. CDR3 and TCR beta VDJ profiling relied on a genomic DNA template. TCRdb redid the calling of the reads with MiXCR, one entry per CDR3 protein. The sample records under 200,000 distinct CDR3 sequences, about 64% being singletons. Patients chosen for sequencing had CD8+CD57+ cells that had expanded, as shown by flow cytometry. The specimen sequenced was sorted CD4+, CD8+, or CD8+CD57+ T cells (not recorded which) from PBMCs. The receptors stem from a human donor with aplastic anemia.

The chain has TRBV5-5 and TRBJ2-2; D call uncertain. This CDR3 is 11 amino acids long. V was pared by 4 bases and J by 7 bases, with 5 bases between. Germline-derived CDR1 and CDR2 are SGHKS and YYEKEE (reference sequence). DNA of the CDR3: TGTGCCAGCAGCATTATCGGGGAGCTGTTTTTT. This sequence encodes CASSIIGELFF.

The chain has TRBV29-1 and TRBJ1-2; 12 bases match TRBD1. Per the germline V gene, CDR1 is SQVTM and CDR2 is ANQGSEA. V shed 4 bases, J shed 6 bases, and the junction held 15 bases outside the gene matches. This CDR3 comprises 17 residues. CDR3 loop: CSVGPLEDRDRGHGYTF. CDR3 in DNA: TGCAGCGTTGGTCCCCTAGAGGATAGGGACAGGGGGCATGGCTACACCTTC.

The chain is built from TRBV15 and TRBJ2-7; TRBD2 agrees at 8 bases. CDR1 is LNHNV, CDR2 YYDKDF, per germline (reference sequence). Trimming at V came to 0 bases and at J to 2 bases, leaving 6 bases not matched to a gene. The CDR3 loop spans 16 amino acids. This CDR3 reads CATSRERAGGTYEQYF. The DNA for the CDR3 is TGTGCCACCAGCAGAGAACGGGCGGGGGGAACCTACGAGCAGTACTTC.

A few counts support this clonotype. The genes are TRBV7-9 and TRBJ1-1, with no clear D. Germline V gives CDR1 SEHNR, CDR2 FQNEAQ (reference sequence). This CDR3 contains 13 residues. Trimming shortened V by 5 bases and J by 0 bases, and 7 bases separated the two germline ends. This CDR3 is CASSLYMNTEAFF. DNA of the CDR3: TGTGCCAGCAGCCTATACATGAACACTGAAGCTTTCTTT. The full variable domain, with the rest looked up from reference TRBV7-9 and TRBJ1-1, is DTGVSQNPRHKITKRGQNVTFRCDPISEHNRLYWYRQTLGQGPEFLTYFQNEAQLEKSRLLSDRFSAERPKGSFSTLEIQRTEQGDSAMYLCASSLYMNTEAFFGQGTRLTVV.

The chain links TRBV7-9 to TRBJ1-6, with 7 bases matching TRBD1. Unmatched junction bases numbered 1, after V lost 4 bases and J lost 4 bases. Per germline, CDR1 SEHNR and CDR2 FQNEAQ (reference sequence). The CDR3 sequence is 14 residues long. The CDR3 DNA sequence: TGTGCCAGCAGCTCGACAGGGTATAATTCACCCCTCCACTTT. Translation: CASSSTGYNSPLHF.

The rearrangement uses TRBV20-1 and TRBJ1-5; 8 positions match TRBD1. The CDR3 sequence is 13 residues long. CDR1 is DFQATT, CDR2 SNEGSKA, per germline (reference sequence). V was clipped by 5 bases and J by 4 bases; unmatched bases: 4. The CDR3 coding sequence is TGCAGTGCTCGGACAGGGACTAATCAGCCCCAGCATTTT. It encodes CSARTGTNQPQHF.

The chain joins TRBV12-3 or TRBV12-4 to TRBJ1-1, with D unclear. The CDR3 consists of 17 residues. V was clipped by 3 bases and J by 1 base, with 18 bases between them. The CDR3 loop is CASSLELVRSENTEAFF. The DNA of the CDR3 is TGTGCCAGCAGTTTGGAGCTGGTTAGATCCGAGAACACTGAAGCTTTCTTT.

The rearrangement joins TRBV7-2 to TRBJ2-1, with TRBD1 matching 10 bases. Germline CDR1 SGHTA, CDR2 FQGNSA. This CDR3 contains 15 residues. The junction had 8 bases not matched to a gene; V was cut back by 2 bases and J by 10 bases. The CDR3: CASSLRDRGTDEQFF. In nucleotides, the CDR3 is TGTGCCAGCAGCTTAAGGGACAGGGGCACGGACGAGCAGTTCTTC.

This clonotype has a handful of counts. The CDR3 sequence: CASSYGLAGAGHEQFF. CDR3 bases: TGTGCCAGCAGCTACGGACTAGCGGGAGCGGGGCATGAGCAGTTCTTC. The chain recombines TRBV7-9 with TRBJ2-1, with 13 bases that match TRBD2. After removal of 4 bases from V and 8 bases from J, the junction contained 8 bases not matched to a gene. Germline CDR1 and CDR2: SEHNR and FQNEAQ (reference sequence). This CDR3 comprises 16 residues.

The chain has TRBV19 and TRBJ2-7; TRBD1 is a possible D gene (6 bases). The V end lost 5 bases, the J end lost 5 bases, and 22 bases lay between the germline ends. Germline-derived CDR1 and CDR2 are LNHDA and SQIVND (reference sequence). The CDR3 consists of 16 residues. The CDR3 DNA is TGTGCCAGTAGTTCCATTCCAGGGGACGGGGCCAACGAGCAGTACTTC. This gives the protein CASSSIPGDGANEQYF.

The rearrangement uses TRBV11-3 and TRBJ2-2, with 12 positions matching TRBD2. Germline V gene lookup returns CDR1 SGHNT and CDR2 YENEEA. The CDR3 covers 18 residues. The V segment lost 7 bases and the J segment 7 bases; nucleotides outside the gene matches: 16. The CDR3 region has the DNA TGTGCCAGCACGGGCGTGTCTAGCGGGAGGGCCGAGCACGGGGAGCTGTTTTTT. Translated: CASTGVSSGRAEHGELFF. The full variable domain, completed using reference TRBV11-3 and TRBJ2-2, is EAGVVQSPRYKIIEKKQPVAFWCNPISGHNTLYWYLQNLGQGPELLIRYENEEAVDDSQLPKDRFSAERLKGVDSTLKIQPAELGDSAVYLCASTGVSSGRAEHGELFFGEGSRLTVL.

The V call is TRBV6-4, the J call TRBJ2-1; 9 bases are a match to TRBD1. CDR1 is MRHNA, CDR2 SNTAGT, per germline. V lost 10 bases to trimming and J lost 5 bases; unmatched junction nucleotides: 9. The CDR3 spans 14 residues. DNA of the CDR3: TGTGCCATCAGGGAGGACAGGGGACACAATGAGCAGTTCTTC. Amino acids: CAIREDRGHNEQFF.

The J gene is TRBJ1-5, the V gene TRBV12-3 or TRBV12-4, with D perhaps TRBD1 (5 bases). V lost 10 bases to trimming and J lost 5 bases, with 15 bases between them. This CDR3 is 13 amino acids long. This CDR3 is CATRVGKDQPQHF. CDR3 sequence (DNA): TGTGCCACCAGGGTCGGTAAGGATCAGCCCCAGCATTTT.

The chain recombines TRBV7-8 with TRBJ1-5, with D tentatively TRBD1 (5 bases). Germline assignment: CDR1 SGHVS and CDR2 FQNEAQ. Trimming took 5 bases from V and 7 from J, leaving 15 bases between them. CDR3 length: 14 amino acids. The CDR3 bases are TGTGCCAGCAGCCGTATGGGACCCCTCCAGCCCCAGCATTTT. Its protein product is CASSRMGPLQPQHF.

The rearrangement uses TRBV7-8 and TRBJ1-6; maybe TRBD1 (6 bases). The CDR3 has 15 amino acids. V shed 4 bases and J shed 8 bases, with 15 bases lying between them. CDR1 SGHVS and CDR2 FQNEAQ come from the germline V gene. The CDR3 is CASSSNRVRDSPLHF. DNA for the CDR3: TGTGCCAGCAGCTCAAACAGGGTTAGGGATTCACCCCTCCACTTT.

The CDR3 DNA is TGTGCCAGCAGCCGCCTCCCCCGAGATACGCAGTATTTT. This translates into CASSRLPRDTQYF. The chain employs TRBV7-9 and TRBJ2-3, with D unclear. The CDR3 is 13 residues long. Germline-derived CDR1 and CDR2 are SEHNR and FQNEAQ (reference sequence). The V gene lost 5 bases and the J gene lost 5 bases, with 11 bases spanning the gap.

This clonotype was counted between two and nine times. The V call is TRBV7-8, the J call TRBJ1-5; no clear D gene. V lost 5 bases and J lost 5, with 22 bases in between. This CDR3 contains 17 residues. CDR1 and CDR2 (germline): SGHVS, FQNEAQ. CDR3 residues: CASSDTGGGGAYQPQHF. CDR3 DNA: TGTGCCAGCAGCGACACCGGTGGCGGCGGAGCCTATCAGCCCCAGCATTTT. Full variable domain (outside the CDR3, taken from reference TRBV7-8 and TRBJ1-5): GAGVSQSPRYKVAKRGQDVALRCDPISGHVSLFWYQQALGQGPEFLTYFQNEAQLDKSGLPSDRFFAERPEGSVSTLKIQRTQQEDSAVYLCASSDTGGGGAYQPQHFGDGTRLSIL.

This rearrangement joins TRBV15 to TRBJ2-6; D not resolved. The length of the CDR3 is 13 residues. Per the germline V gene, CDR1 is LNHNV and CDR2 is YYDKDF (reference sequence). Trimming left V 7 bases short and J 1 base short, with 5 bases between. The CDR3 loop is CATKVSGANVLTF. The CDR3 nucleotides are TGTGCCACCAAGGTTTCTGGGGCCAACGTCCTGACTTTC.

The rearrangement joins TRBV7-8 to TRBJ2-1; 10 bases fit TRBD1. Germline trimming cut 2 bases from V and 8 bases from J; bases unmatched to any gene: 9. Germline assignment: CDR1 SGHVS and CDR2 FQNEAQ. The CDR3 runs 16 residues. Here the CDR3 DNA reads TGTGCCAGCAGCTTAAGGGACAGGGGAAATTTTGATGAGCAGTTCTTC. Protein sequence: CASSLRDRGNFDEQFF. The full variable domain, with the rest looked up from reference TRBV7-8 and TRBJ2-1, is GAGVSQSPRYKVAKRGQDVALRCDPISGHVSLFWYQQALGQGPEFLTYFQNEAQLDKSGLPSDRFFAERPEGSVSTLKIQRTQQEDSAVYLCASSLRDRGNFDEQFFGPGTRLTVL.

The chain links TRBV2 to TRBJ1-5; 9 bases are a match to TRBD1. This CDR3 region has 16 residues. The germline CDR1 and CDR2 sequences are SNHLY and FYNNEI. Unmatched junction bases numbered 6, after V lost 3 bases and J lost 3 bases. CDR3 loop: CASSDTDRGINQPQHF. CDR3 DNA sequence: TGTGCCAGCAGTGACACGGACAGGGGAATCAATCAGCCCCAGCATTTT.

CDR3 amino acids: CASSLSGLVYEQYF. The CDR3 DNA reads as TGTGCCAGCAGCTTATCGGGACTGGTCTACGAGCAGTACTTC. This sequence joins TRBV7-9 and TRBJ2-7, with D maybe TRBD2 (6 bases). The ends were cut back, 2 bases at V and 3 bases at J, with 11 bases in the middle. CDR3 length: 14 residues. Germline lookup yields CDR1 SEHNR and CDR2 FQNEAQ (reference sequence). Looking up the rest from reference TRBV7-9 and TRBJ2-7 gives the full variable domain: DTGVSQNPRHKITKRGQNVTFRCDPISEHNRLYWYRQTLGQGPEFLTYFQNEAQLEKSRLLSDRFSAERPKGSFSTLEIQRTEQGDSAMYLCASSLSGLVYEQYFGPGTRLTVT.

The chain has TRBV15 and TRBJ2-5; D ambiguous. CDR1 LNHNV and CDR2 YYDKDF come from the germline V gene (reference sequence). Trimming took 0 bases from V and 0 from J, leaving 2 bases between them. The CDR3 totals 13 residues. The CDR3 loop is CATSRDNQETQYF. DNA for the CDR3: TGTGCCACCAGCAGAGACAACCAAGAGACCCAGTACTTC.

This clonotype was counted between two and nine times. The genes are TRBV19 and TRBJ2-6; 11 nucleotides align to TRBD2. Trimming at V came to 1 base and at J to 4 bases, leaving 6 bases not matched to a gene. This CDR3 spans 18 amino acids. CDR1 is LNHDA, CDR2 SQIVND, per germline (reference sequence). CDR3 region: CASSIGFLAGGGANVLTF. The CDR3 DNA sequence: TGTGCCAGTAGTATAGGATTCCTAGCGGGAGGCGGGGCCAACGTCCTGACTTTC.